The 18 T cell receptor beta chains below were found in one sample sequenced in a study of graft-versus-host responses after intestinal transplantation. The antigens these receptors bind are not known. The assay was immunoSEQ multiplex PCR, and TCRdb's table has in-frame clones only and misses some. The sample contains about 59,000 clones, approximately 94% of which appear only once. The specimen was unstimulated CD4+ T cells sorted from spleen or lymph node cells, collected before transplant. These receptors were taken from a human donor who was the organ donor for an intestinal transplant.

The V call is TRBV19, the J call TRBJ1-5; 7 bases are a match to TRBD1. The CDR3 covers 16 residues. V lost 6 bases, J lost 5 bases, and 13 bases stayed unmatched. The germline V gene encodes CDR1 LNHDA and CDR2 SQIVND (reference sequence). The CDR3 bases are TGTGCCAGTAGCTCGCGACACAGGGGATCTTATCAGCCCCAGCATTTT. Amino acid sequence: CASSSRHRGSYQPQHF.

V gene TRBV19 combines with J gene TRBJ1-5; D remains unclear. Germline V lookup: CDR1 LNHDA, CDR2 SQIVND (reference sequence). This CDR3 has 13 amino acids. The V and J ends lost 1 base and 4 bases respectively, with 5 bases between them. Here the CDR3 DNA reads TGTGCCAGTAGTATAGGTGAGAATCAGCCCCAGCATTTT. This sequence encodes CASSIGENQPQHF.

This clone showed up just once. J is TRBJ1-1 and V is TRBV6-1; D is unresolved. This CDR3 spans 13 amino acids. Germline CDR1 MNHNS, CDR2 SASEGT. The V end was cut by 2 bases, the J end by 2 bases, with 6 bases between. The CDR3 DNA follows: TGTGCCAGCAGTGAATTTGCCAACACTGAAGCTTTCTTT. Its translation: CASSEFANTEAFF.

V and J are TRBV18 and TRBJ1-2; 10 bases line up with TRBD1. J gave up 4 bases and V 5 bases, and 10 bases lay outside the gene matches. The CDR3 totals 16 residues. CDR1 and CDR2 from the germline V gene are KGHSH and LQKENI. Here the CDR3 reads CASSSFDRGLSYGYTF. Written as DNA, the CDR3 is TGTGCCAGCTCATCATTTGACAGGGGGCTCAGCTATGGCTACACCTTC.

This chain links TRBV6-4 with TRBJ2-3; the match to TRBD2 covers 12 bases. J gave up 6 bases and V 0 bases, and 4 bases lay outside the gene matches. Germline V CDR1 and CDR2: MRHNA, SNTAGT. The CDR3 is 16 amino acids. DNA for the CDR3: TGTGCCAGCAGTGACTCGGCTAGCGGGGGGGCCGATACGCAGTATTTT. Its translation: CASSDSASGGADTQYF.

This chain links TRBV5-3 with TRBJ1-2, with D possibly TRBD1 on 5 matching bases. TRBV5-3 is an ORF for which the function is uncertain. This CDR3 is 15 amino acids long. The germline V and J ends were trimmed by 4 bases and 7 bases, with 20 bases remaining between them. The CDR3 loop is CARSGLDRSRGGYTF. CDR3 nucleotides: TGTGCCAGAAGCGGCCTCGACAGAAGTAGAGGTGGCTACACCTTC.

This clone turned up a few times. This chain connects TRBV2 to TRBJ2-5; D may be TRBD1 or TRBD2 (7 bases each). Between the trimmed V and J ends, which lost 4 bases and 1 base, there was a span of 16 bases. The germline gives CDR1 SNHLY, CDR2 FYNNEI. The CDR3 loop spans 16 amino acids. The CDR3 is CASSGGGGGPQETQYF. The CDR3 DNA sequence: TGTGCCAGCAGTGGGGGGGGAGGGGGCCCCCAAGAGACCCAGTACTTC. The variable domain in full, with the rest retrieved from reference TRBV2 and TRBJ2-5, is EPEVTQTPSHQVTQMGQEVILRCVPISNHLYFYWYRQILGQKVEFLVSFYNNEISEKSEIFDDQFSVERPDGSNFTLKIRSTKLEDSAMYFCASSGGGGGPQETQYFGPGTRLLVL.

The rearrangement uses TRBV2 and TRBJ2-7; the D gene is possibly TRBD2 (5 bases). Trimming took off 7 bases at V and 4 bases at J, with 20 bases between the two ends. Per the germline V gene, CDR1 is SNHLY and CDR2 is FYNNEI. The CDR3 contains 15 residues. The DNA of the CDR3 is TGTGCCAGCACGGACCAACCGGTGGTAGCGTACGAGCAGTACTTC. Encoded protein: CASTDQPVVAYEQYF.

This rearrangement joins TRBV23-1 to TRBJ1-2; TRBD1 matches 9 bases. TRBV23-1 is flagged as an ORF with uncertain function. This CDR3 contains 14 residues. Trimming removed 6 bases from V and 3 bases from J; junction bases left unmatched: 5. The DNA for the CDR3 is TGCGCCAGCAGATTCCGACAGGGGGACTATGGCTACACCTTC. As protein: CASRFRQGDYGYTF.

This clone has a single count. The rearrangement joins TRBV9 to TRBJ1-2; maybe TRBD1 (5 bases). There are 15 residues in the CDR3. Germline lookup yields CDR1 SGDLS and CDR2 YYNGEE. V lost 0 bases and J lost 4, with 13 bases in between. CDR3 DNA: TGTGCCAGCAGCGTAGGAGGGGTCCTAGGCTATGGCTACACCTTC. As protein: CASSVGGVLGYGYTF. Based on the CDR3 plus reference TRBV9 and TRBJ1-2, the full variable domain is DSGVTQTPKHLITATGQRVTLRCSPRSGDLSVYWYQQSLDQGLQFLIQYYNGEERAKGNILERFSAQQFPDLHSELNLSSLELGDSALYFCASSVGGVLGYGYTFGSGTRLTVV.

This clone was detected once. The chain is built from TRBV7-2 and TRBJ1-2; D possibly corresponds to TRBD1 (6 bases). Germline CDR1 and CDR2: SGHTA and FQGNSA. Trimming cost V 3 bases and J 0 bases, with 11 bases left between them. This CDR3 is built from 15 residues. The CDR3, as DNA: TGTGCCAGCAGCTTTTACAGGGAAGCTAACTATGGCTACACCTTC. Its translation is CASSFYREANYGYTF.

J is TRBJ2-1 and V is TRBV11-3; TRBD2 aligns across 7 bases. The CDR3 consists of 15 residues. V gave up 4 bases and J gave up 5 bases; unmatched junction bases: 8. Per germline, CDR1 SGHNT and CDR2 YENEEA. CDR3 protein: CASSSAGTVNNEQFF. The CDR3 nucleotides are TGTGCCAGCAGCTCAGCGGGGACCGTCAACAATGAGCAGTTCTTC.

V and J are TRBV9 and TRBJ2-3; D perhaps matches TRBD1 (6 bases). Germline V CDR1 and CDR2: SGDLS, YYNGEE. The V end lost 1 base, the J end lost 10 bases, and 13 bases lay between the germline ends. The CDR3 sequence is 13 residues long. The CDR3 bases are TGTGCCAGCAGCGTATCAACAAGGGGGTCGCAGTATTTT. This sequence encodes CASSVSTRGSQYF. Combining the CDR3 with reference TRBV9 and TRBJ2-3 gives the whole variable domain DSGVTQTPKHLITATGQRVTLRCSPRSGDLSVYWYQQSLDQGLQFLIQYYNGEERAKGNILERFSAQQFPDLHSELNLSSLELGDSALYFCASSVSTRGSQYFGPGTRLTVL.

The V call is TRBV5-5, the J call TRBJ2-7, with no clear D. The CDR3 is 11 residues long. V was clipped by 1 base and J by 3 bases, with 2 bases between them. Germline V CDR1 and CDR2: SGHKS, YYEKEE (reference sequence). CDR3 in amino acids: CASSLFYEQYF. The CDR3 DNA reads TGTGCCAGCAGCTTGTTCTACGAGCAGTACTTC.

The sample holds one count of this clone. The genes are TRBV10-2 and TRBJ2-5; 9 bases line up with TRBD2. Germline V gene lookup returns CDR1 WSHSY and CDR2 SAAADI. After removal of 8 bases from V and 1 base from J, the junction contained 2 bases not matched to a gene. The CDR3 extends over 13 amino acids. This chain's CDR3 is CASAGLAQETQYF. The DNA of the CDR3 is TGCGCCAGCGCGGGACTAGCCCAAGAGACCCAGTACTTC.

This chain connects TRBV4-1 to TRBJ2-3; 10 nucleotides match TRBD1. Germline V gene data show CDR1 as MGHRA and CDR2 as YSYEKL. Unmatched junction bases numbered 6, after V lost 4 bases and J lost 2 bases. This CDR3 comprises 16 residues. The CDR3 here is CASSRLGQGITDTQYF. CDR3 in DNA: TGCGCCAGCAGCCGACTGGGACAGGGGATCACAGATACGCAGTATTTT.

This clone was counted between two and nine times. This chain uses TRBV7-9 with TRBJ1-1; D gene uncertain. The V end was cut by 11 bases, the J end by 0 bases, with 10 bases between. The germline V gene encodes CDR1 SEHNR and CDR2 FQNEAQ (reference sequence). CDR3 length: 12 amino acids. The CDR3 coding sequence is TGTGCCGTTGTAATAGTGAACACTGAAGCTTTCTTT. This sequence encodes CAVVIVNTEAFF.

The CDR3 sequence is CASSAGSSYNSPLHF. The CDR3 DNA follows: TGTGCCAGCAGCGCAGGGAGCTCCTATAATTCACCCCTCCACTTT. This rearrangement joins TRBV6-5 to TRBJ1-6; D is possibly TRBD1 (5 bases). V was shortened by 6 bases and J by 0 bases, with 9 bases between the two germline ends. CDR3 length: 15 amino acids. CDR1 and CDR2 from the germline V gene are MNHEY and SVGAGI.